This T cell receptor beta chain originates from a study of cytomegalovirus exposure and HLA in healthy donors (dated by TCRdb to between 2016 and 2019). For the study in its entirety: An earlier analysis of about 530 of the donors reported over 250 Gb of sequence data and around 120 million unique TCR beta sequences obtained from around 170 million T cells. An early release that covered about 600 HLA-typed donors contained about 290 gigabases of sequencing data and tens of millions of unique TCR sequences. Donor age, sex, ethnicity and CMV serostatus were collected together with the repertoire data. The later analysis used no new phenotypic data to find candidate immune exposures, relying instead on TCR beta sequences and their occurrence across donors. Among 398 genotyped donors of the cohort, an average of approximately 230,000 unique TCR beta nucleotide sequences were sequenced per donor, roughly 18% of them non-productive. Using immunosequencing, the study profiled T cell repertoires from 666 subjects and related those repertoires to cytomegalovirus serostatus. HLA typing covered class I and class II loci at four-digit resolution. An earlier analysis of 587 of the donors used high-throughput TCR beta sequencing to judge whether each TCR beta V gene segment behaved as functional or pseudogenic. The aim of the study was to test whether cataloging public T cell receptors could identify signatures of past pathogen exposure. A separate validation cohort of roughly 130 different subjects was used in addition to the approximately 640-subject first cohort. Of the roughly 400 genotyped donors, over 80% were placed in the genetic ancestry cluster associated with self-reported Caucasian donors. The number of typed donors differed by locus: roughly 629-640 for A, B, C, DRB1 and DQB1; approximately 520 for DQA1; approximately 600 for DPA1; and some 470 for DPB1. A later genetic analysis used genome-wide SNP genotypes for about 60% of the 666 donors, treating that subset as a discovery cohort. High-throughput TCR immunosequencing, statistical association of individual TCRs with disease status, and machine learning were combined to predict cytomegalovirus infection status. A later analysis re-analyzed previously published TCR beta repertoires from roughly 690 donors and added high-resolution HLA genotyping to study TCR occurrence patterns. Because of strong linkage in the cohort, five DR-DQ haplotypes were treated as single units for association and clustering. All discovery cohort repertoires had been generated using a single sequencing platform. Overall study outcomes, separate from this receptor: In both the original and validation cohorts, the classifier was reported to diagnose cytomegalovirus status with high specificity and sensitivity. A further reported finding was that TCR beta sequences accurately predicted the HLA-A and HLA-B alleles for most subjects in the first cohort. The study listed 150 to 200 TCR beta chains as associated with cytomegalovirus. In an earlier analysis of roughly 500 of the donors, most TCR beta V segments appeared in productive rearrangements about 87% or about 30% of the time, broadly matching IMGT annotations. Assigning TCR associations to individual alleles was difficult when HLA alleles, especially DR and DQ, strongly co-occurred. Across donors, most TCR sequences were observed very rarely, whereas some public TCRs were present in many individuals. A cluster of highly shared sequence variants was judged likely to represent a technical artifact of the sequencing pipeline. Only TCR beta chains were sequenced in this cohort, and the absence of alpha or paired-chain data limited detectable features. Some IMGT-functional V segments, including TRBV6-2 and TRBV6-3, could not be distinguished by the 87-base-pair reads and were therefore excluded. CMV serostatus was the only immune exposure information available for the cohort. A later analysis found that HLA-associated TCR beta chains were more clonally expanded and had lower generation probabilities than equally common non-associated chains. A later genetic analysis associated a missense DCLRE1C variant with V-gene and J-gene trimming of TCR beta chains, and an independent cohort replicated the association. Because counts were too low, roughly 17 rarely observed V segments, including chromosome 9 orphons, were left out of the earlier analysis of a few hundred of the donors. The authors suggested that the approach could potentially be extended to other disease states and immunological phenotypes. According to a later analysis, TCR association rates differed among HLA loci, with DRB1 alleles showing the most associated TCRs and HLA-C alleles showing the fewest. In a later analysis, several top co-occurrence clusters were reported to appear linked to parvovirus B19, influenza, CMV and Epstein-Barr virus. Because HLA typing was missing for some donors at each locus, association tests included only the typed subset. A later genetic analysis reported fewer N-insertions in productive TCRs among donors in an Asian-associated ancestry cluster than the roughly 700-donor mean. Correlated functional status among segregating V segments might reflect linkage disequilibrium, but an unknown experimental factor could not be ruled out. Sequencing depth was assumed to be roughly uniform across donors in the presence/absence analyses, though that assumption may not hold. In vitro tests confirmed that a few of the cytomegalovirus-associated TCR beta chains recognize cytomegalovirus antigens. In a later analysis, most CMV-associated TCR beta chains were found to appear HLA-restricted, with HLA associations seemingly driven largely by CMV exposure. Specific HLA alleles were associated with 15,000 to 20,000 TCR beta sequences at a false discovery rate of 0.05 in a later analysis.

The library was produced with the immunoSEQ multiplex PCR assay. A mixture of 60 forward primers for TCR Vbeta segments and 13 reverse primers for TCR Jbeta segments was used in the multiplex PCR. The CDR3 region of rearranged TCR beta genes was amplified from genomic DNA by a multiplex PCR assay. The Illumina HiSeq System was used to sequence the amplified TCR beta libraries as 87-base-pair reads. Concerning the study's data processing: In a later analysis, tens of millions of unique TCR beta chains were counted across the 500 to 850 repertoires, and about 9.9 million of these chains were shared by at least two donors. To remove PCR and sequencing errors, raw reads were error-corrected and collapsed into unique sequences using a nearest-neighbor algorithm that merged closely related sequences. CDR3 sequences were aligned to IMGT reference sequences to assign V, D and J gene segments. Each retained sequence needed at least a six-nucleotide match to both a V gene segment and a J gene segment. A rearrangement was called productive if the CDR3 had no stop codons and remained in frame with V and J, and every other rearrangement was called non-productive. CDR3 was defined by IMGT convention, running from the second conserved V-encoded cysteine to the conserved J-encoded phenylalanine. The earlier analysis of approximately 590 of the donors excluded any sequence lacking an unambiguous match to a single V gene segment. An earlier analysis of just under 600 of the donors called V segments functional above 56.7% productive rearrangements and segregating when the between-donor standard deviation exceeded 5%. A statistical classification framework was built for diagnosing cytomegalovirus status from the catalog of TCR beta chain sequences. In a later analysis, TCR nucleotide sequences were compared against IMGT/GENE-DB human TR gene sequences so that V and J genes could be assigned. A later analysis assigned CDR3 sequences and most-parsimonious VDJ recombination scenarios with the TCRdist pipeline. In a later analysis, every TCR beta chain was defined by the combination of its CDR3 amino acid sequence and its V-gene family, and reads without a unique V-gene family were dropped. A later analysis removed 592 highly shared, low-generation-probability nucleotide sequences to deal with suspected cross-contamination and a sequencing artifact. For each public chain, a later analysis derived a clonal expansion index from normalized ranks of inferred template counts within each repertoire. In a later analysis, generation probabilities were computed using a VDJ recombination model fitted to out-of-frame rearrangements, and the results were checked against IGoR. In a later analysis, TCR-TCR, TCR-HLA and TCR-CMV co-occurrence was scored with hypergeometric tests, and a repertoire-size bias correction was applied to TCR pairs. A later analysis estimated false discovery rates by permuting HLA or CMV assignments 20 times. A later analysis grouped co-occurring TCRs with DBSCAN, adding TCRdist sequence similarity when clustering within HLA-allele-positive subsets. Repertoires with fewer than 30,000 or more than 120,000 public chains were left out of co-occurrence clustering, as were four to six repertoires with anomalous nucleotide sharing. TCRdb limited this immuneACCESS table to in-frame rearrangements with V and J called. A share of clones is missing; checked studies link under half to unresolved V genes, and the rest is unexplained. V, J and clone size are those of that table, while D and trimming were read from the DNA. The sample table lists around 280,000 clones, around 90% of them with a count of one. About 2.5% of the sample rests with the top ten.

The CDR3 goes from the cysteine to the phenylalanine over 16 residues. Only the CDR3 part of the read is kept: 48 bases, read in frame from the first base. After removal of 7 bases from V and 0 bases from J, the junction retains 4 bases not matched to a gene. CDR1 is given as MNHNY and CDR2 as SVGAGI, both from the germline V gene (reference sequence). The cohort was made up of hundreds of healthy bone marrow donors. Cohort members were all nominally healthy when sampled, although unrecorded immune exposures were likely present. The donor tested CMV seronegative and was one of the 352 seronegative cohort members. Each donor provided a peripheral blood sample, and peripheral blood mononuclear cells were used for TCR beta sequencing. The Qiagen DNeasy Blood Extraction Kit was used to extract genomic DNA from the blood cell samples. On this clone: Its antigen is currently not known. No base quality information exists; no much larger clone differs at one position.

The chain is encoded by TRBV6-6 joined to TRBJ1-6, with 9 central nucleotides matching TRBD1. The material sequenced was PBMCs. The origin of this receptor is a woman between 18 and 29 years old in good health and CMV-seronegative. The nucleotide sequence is TGTGCCAGCACCCGACAGGGGGGCTCCTATAATTCACCCCTCCACTTT. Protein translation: CASTRQGGSYNSPLHF.